The 2 T cell receptor beta chains below come from one sample, sequenced in a study of blood T cell repertoires in COVID-19. Repertoires were generated with immunoSEQ multiplex PCR, while TCRdb's copy carries only in-frame clones and drops some. The sample lists over 130,000 clones; approximately 83% were seen once. The sample taken for sequencing was peripheral blood. The receptor set was obtained from a woman in her sixties with acute or convalescent COVID-19.

The chain joins TRBV24-1 to TRBJ2-3; no definite D call. The V gene's germline CDR1 is KGHDR and CDR2 SFDVKD. V gave up 5 bases and J gave up 4 bases, with 9 bases separating them. This CDR3 contains 13 residues. CDR3 bases: TGTGCCACCAGTGTGGGCAGTTCAGATACGCAGTATTTT. Translation gives CATSVGSSDTQYF.

V and J are TRBV5-1 and TRBJ1-4, with D possibly matching TRBD1 (5 bases). The CDR3 is 16 amino acids. The germline V gene has CDR1 SGHRS and CDR2 YFSETQ. V lost 4 bases, J lost 3 bases, and 16 bases lay in between. The CDR3: CASSDGQTFPNEKLFF. The CDR3 coding sequence is TGCGCCAGCAGCGATGGACAAACCTTTCCTAATGAAAAACTGTTTTTT.